The rows below give T cell receptor beta chains drawn from one sample of a study of cytomegalovirus exposure and HLA in healthy donors. Measured with immunoSEQ multiplex PCR; TCRdb has only the in-frame clones, and not every one. Among around 120,000 clones, 75% to 85% were seen once, and the ten largest hold more than 8%. The sequenced material came from PBMCs. Every receptor here comes from a female donor in good health and CMV-seropositive. The CDR3 runs from the conserved cysteine through the conserved F or W. The order of the fields is D gene, V gene, J gene, clone size, CDR3 protein, CDR3 DNA. D genes are given only for firm matches. The size entry is marked missing in some rows and otherwise reads once, few, many or a size class.

D: TRBD2; V: TRBV9; J: TRBJ2-5; size: once; CDR3: CASSVVLSSGEETQYF; DNA: TGTGCCAGCAGCGTAGTTCTGTCTAGCGGGGAAGAGACCCAGTACTTC
D: TRBD1; V: TRBV15; J: TRBJ2-5; size: NA; CDR3: CATSRGTGGGKTQYF; DNA: TGTGCCACCAGCAGAGGTACAGGGGGCGGGAAGACCCAGTACTTC
D: TRBD1; V: TRBV11-2; J: TRBJ1-3; size: NA; CDR3: CASSATGVGNTIYF; DNA: TGTGCCAGCAGCGCTACAGGGGTAGGAAACACCATATATTTT
D: NA; V: TRBV5-4; J: TRBJ1-2; size: NA; CDR3: CASSSQSNYGYTF; DNA: TGTGCCAGCAGCTCCCAGTCTAACTATGGCTACACCTTC
D: TRBD1; V: TRBV4-2; J: TRBJ2-5; size: once; CDR3: CASSQVPGLGQEQYF; DNA: TGTGCCAGCAGCCAAGTCCCCGGTCTCGGACAGGAGCAGTACTTC
D: TRBD2; V: TRBV7-6; J: TRBJ2-3; size: NA; CDR3: CASSLAGGGINVDTQYF; DNA: TGTGCCAGCAGCTTAGCGGGGGGAGGGATAAACGTCGATACGCAGTATTTT
D: NA; V: TRBV6-5; J: TRBJ2-7; size: NA; CDR3: CASSYAQGSFEQYF; DNA: TGTGCCAGCAGTTACGCCCAGGGGAGTTTCGAGCAGTACTTC
D: NA; V: TRBV9; J: TRBJ2-7; size: NA; CDR3: CASSVGQANIYEQYF; DNA: TGTGCCAGCAGCGTAGGACAGGCTAACATTTACGAGCAGTACTTC
D: NA; V: TRBV5-1; J: TRBJ1-1; size: few; CDR3: CASSLSPDPGSTEAFF; DNA: TGCGCCAGCAGCTTGAGCCCCGACCCGGGGAGCACTGAAGCTTTCTTT
D: TRBD1; V: TRBV25-1; J: TRBJ2-7; size: few; CDR3: CASSLTTGPSNEQYF; DNA: TGTGCCAGCAGTCTGACGACAGGGCCATCCAACGAGCAGTACTTC
D: TRBD2; V: TRBV7-9; J: TRBJ2-3; size: NA; CDR3: CASSLKAGGYTDTQYF; DNA: TGTGCCAGCAGCTTAAAAGCGGGGGGTTACACAGATACGCAGTATTTT
D: NA; V: TRBV7-9; J: TRBJ1-1; size: NA; CDR3: CASSPSGERDTEAFF; DNA: TGTGCCAGCAGTCCGTCCGGGGAAAGGGACACTGAAGCTTTCTTT
D: TRBD1; V: TRBV5-4; J: TRBJ1-1; size: NA; CDR3: CASSSDRGLVNTEAFF; DNA: TGTGCCAGCAGTTCCGACAGGGGGCTTGTGAACACTGAAGCTTTCTTT
D: NA; V: TRBV6-6; J: TRBJ1-2; size: NA; CDR3: CASSYSQGHYGYTF; DNA: TGTGCCAGCAGTTACTCGCAGGGGCACTATGGCTACACCTTC
D: TRBD2; V: TRBV7-3; J: TRBJ2-3; size: once; CDR3: CASSPRGSGVTDTQYF; DNA: TGTGCCAGCAGCCCTCGGGGTAGCGGGGTCACAGATACGCAGTATTTT
D: NA; V: TRBV5-4; J: TRBJ2-1; size: NA; CDR3: CASSPSSDPSYNEQFF; DNA: TGTGCCAGCAGCCCTTCTAGCGACCCCTCCTACAATGAGCAGTTCTTC
D: TRBD1; V: TRBV28; J: TRBJ1-4; size: NA; CDR3: CASSLDRGREKLFF; DNA: TGTGCCAGCAGTCTGGACAGGGGTCGTGAAAAACTGTTTTTT
D: NA; V: TRBV7-3; J: TRBJ2-7; size: NA; CDR3: CASSPGQAGEQYF; DNA: TGTGCCAGCAGCCCCGGACAGGCGGGAGAGCAGTACTTC
D: TRBD1; V: TRBV5-8; J: TRBJ2-6; size: NA; CDR3: CASSYDRGRGANVLTF; DNA: TGTGCCAGCAGTTACGACAGGGGAAGAGGAGCCAACGTCCTGACTTTC
D: NA; V: TRBV27; J: TRBJ2-2; size: NA; CDR3: CASRSAGELFF; DNA: TGTGCCAGCAGATCAGCCGGGGAGCTGTTTTTT
D: TRBD1; V: TRBV9; J: TRBJ1-1; size: few; CDR3: CASSRGQGTTEAFF; DNA: TGTGCCAGCAGCCGGGGACAGGGGACCACTGAAGCTTTCTTT
D: NA; V: TRBV6-6; J: TRBJ1-1; size: few; CDR3: CASTRNTEAFF; DNA: TGTGCCAGCACCCGGAACACTGAAGCTTTCTTT
D: NA; V: TRBV6-5; J: TRBJ1-1; size: NA; CDR3: CASRQEDLNTEAFF; DNA: TGTGCCAGCAGACAGGAAGATTTGAACACTGAAGCTTTCTTT
D: NA; V: TRBV12-2; J: TRBJ2-3; size: NA; CDR3: CASRLGTHRGGTDTQYF; DNA: TGTGCAAGTCGCTTAGGCACCCACCGGGGGGGCACAGATACGCAGTATTTT
D: NA; V: TRBV5-6; J: TRBJ1-3; size: NA; CDR3: CASSLSGSSGNTIYF; DNA: TGTGCCAGCAGCTTGTCGGGAAGCTCTGGAAACACCATATATTTT
D: NA; V: TRBV4-2; J: TRBJ2-5; size: NA; CDR3: CASSQRGFQETQYF; DNA: TGTGCCAGCAGCCAAAGGGGGTTCCAAGAGACCCAGTACTTC
D: TRBD2; V: TRBV7-2; J: TRBJ2-3; size: NA; CDR3: CASSLVASGGVYF; DNA: TGTGCCAGCAGCTTAGTGGCTAGCGGGGGGGTGTATTTT
D: NA; V: TRBV6-1; J: TRBJ1-1; size: NA; CDR3: CASSETPYEQGTEAFF; DNA: TGTGCCAGCAGTGAAACCCCTTACGAACAGGGCACTGAAGCTTTCTTT
D: TRBD1; V: TRBV2; J: TRBJ1-5; size: NA; CDR3: CASRPDRVGQPQHF; DNA: TGTGCCAGCAGGCCCGACAGGGTAGGCCAGCCCCAGCATTTT
D: TRBD1; V: TRBV9; J: TRBJ1-6; size: NA; CDR3: CASSAGTGVSPLHF; DNA: TGTGCCAGCAGCGCCGGGACAGGGGTTTCACCCCTCCACTTT
D: TRBD1; V: TRBV19; J: TRBJ1-5; size: NA; CDR3: CASSIGQGVFGNQPQHF; DNA: TGTGCCAGTAGTATAGGACAGGGGGTTTTCGGCAATCAGCCCCAGCATTTT
D: NA; V: TRBV2; J: TRBJ1-2; size: NA; CDR3: CASSLTGSYGYTF; DNA: TGTGCCAGCAGTTTAACAGGGAGCTATGGCTACACCTTC
D: NA; V: TRBV28; J: TRBJ1-2; size: NA; CDR3: CASLKPNYGYTF; DNA: TGTGCCAGCCTTAAGCCTAACTATGGCTACACCTTC
D: TRBD2; V: TRBV5-1; J: TRBJ2-2; size: NA; CDR3: CASSRVSGTNTGELFF; DNA: TGCGCCAGCAGTAGGGTTAGCGGGACCAACACCGGGGAGCTGTTTTTT
D: TRBD1; V: TRBV9; J: TRBJ2-7; size: once; CDR3: CASSGARGQGAPYEQYF; DNA: TGTGCCAGCAGCGGCGCACGGGGACAGGGAGCCCCCTACGAGCAGTACTTC
D: NA; V: TRBV19; J: TRBJ2-1; size: NA; CDR3: CASSMFKRGGPDEQFF; DNA: TGTGCCAGTAGTATGTTTAAAAGGGGGGGCCCTGATGAGCAGTTCTTC
D: NA; V: TRBV2; J: TRBJ1-4; size: NA; CDR3: CASSVGARANEKLFF; DNA: TGTGCCAGCAGTGTAGGGGCGCGTGCTAATGAAAAACTGTTTTTT
D: NA; V: TRBV28; J: TRBJ1-6; size: NA; CDR3: CASSLSYGTLYNSPLHF; DNA: TGTGCCAGCAGTTTAAGTTACGGGACTCTTTATAATTCACCCCTCCACTTT
D: TRBD2; V: TRBV9; J: TRBJ2-2; size: NA; CDR3: CASSMPSPLAGGMGELFF; DNA: TGTGCCAGCAGCATGCCGTCCCCACTAGCGGGGGGGATGGGGGAGCTGTTTTTT
D: TRBD2; V: TRBV6-1; J: TRBJ2-7; size: NA; CDR3: CASSRTSGVYEQYF; DNA: TGTGCCAGCAGTAGGACTAGCGGGGTTTACGAGCAGTACTTC
D: NA; V: TRBV10-3; J: TRBJ1-3; size: once; CDR3: CAISGSVSGNTIYF; DNA: TGTGCCATCAGTGGTTCTGTCTCTGGAAACACCATATATTTT
D: TRBD1; V: TRBV30; J: TRBJ1-6; size: NA; CDR3: CAWSVRWTGSNSPLHF; DNA: TGTGCCTGGAGTGTACGTTGGACAGGGTCTAATTCACCCCTCCACTTT
D: NA; V: TRBV6-1; J: TRBJ2-3; size: NA; CDR3: CASSVGGPDTQYF; DNA: TGTGCCAGCAGTGTCGGGGGGCCAGATACGCAGTATTTT
D: TRBD1; V: TRBV10-3; J: TRBJ1-2; size: few; CDR3: CAISDIGTGSYGYTF; DNA: TGTGCCATCAGTGATATCGGGACAGGGAGCTATGGCTACACCTTC
D: TRBD2; V: TRBV6-1; J: TRBJ2-1; size: NA; CDR3: CASTPGRDEQFF; DNA: TGTGCCAGCACCCCTGGGAGGGATGAGCAGTTCTTC
D: NA; V: TRBV7-2; J: TRBJ2-6; size: NA; CDR3: CASSLANRFEAGANVLTF; DNA: TGTGCCAGCAGCTTAGCGAATCGATTCGAGGCGGGGGCCAACGTCCTGACTTTC
D: TRBD1; V: TRBV5-4; J: TRBJ1-2; size: NA; CDR3: CASSGGQGYGYTF; DNA: TGTGCCAGCAGCGGCGGACAGGGGTATGGCTACACCTTC
D: TRBD2; V: TRBV30; J: TRBJ2-1; size: NA; CDR3: CAWSGVAGHNEQFF; DNA: TGTGCCTGGAGTGGAGTAGCGGGGCACAATGAGCAGTTCTTC